These 19 T cell receptor beta chains share one sample of origin, sequenced in a study of identical twins (dated by TCRdb to 2016 to 2017). The method behind the library was 5' RACE. The instrument given in TCRdb is Illumina HiSeq 2000. TCRdb took the public reads, trimmed them with fastp at Q25, ran MiXCR for clone calling and kept in-frame beta chains. Identical CDR3 proteins give one entry, which carries the most common genes and DNA. Recorded for this sample are about 1.7 million distinct CDR3 sequences; about 32% of them occurred a single time. The biggest ten clones account for around 0.25% of the sample. Sequenced: cord blood. The source is a newborn girl in good health.

V gene TRBV12-5 combines with J gene TRBJ2-1; a possible D gene is TRBD1 (6 bases). This CDR3 has 15 residues. Germline V gene sequence: CDR1 LGHNT, CDR2 FRNRAP. Deletions cut 6 bases from V and 4 bases from J, with 16 bases between. CDR3 loop: CASGVGALGYNEQFF. In nucleotides, the CDR3 is TGTGCTAGTGGGGTGGGGGCGTTGGGTTACAATGAGCAGTTCTTC. Looking up the rest from reference TRBV12-5 and TRBJ2-1 gives the full variable domain: DARVTQTPRHKVTEMGQEVTMRCQPILGHNTVFWYRQTMMQGLELLAYFRNRAPLDDSGMPKDRFSAEMPDATLATLKIQPSEPRDSAVYFCASGVGALGYNEQFFGPGTRLTVL.

In its sample, this clonotype was seen a few times. The chain combines TRBV4-2 with TRBJ2-3, with TRBD2 identical over 12 bases. Germline V gives CDR1 LGHNA, CDR2 YNFKEQ. The CDR3 contains 15 residues. J lost 0 bases, V lost 10 bases, and 5 bases had no gene match. CDR3 DNA sequence: TGTGCCAACCCCGGACTAGCGGGGAGCACAGATACGCAGTATTTT. Translation: CANPGLAGSTDTQYF.

A note on this clonotype: No conserved phenylalanine or tryptophan is present at the end of the CDR3, so a read error is the likely explanation. V gene TRBV12-3 or TRBV12-4 combines with J gene TRBJ2-3, with D unclear. V was trimmed by 2 bases and J by 11 bases, leaving 17 bases between them. The CDR3 length is 14 residues. This CDR3 reads CASSLLVSTDVQYS. The CDR3 region has the DNA TGTGCCAGCAGTTTACTAGTGAGCACAGATGTGCAGTATTCT.

This clonotype was detected only a few times. The chain has TRBV2 and TRBJ2-3; 8 nucleotides match TRBD2. The CDR3 length is 15 residues. The ends lost 2 bases at V and 4 bases at J; junction bases unmatched: 5. Per the germline V gene, CDR1 is SNHLY and CDR2 is FYNNEI. The DNA for the CDR3 is TGTGCCAGCAGTGAAAGCGGGAGCTGGGCAGATACGCAGTATTTT. It encodes CASSESGSWADTQYF.

This chain uses TRBV20-1 with TRBJ2-1; TRBD2 matches 10 bases. The J segment lost 8 bases and the V segment lost 2 bases, leaving 12 bases of the junction unmatched. The CDR3 is made up of 16 amino acids. Germline CDR1 reads DFQATT; CDR2 reads SNEGSKA (reference sequence). CDR3 sequence reads: CSARRGSSGSWDEQFF. DNA for the CDR3: TGCAGTGCTAGACGAGGTTCTAGCGGGAGTTGGGATGAGCAGTTCTTC.

This clonotype appeared a few times. The V gene is TRBV13, the J gene TRBJ2-7, with a possible D match to TRBD2 (6 bases). V was pared by 6 bases and J by 3 bases, with 15 bases between. There are 14 residues in the CDR3. Germline CDR1 and CDR2: PRHDT and FYEKMQ (reference sequence). The CDR3 DNA reads as TGTGCCAGCAGTCGACTAGGGCCTTACTACGAGCAGTACTTC. Translating gives CASSRLGPYYEQYF.

This sequence joins TRBV20-1 and TRBJ1-6; D perhaps matches TRBD1 (5 bases). Germline CDR1 is DFQATT and CDR2 is SNEGSKA (reference sequence). The CDR3 extends over 12 amino acids. Trimming removed 0 bases from V and 10 bases from J, with 7 bases in between. The CDR3 nucleotides read TGCAGTGCTAGAGAGGGGGTCTCACCCCTCCACTTT. The encoded protein is CSAREGVSPLHF.

As concerns this clonotype: The junction shows a germline mismatch at one end, possibly a read error. The chain combines TRBV7-2 with TRBJ2-1, with 10 bases matching TRBD2. The CDR3 extends over 15 amino acids. Germline V lookup: CDR1 SGHTA, CDR2 FQGNSA. CDR3 sequence (DNA): TGTCCCAGCAGCCCGAGTACTAGCGGGGTCAATGAGCAGTTCTTC. Protein sequence: CPSSPSTSGVNEQFF.

V gene TRBV5-1 combines with J gene TRBJ2-3; the match to TRBD1 covers 9 bases. This CDR3 has 19 amino acids. Germline loops: CDR1 SGHRS, CDR2 YFSETQ. The ends lost 4 bases at V and 4 bases at J; junction bases unmatched: 19. CDR3 nucleotide sequence: TGCGCCAGCAGCAAATCCGGGACAGGGAGTCTACGAGGCGCAGATACGCAGTATTTT. It encodes CASSKSGTGSLRGADTQYF.

This clonotype occurred a few times. V is TRBV27 and J is TRBJ1-5; 12 nucleotides align to TRBD1. This CDR3 spans 16 amino acids. V lost 6 bases, J lost 1 base, and 4 bases stayed unmatched. Per the germline V gene, CDR1 is MNHEY and CDR2 is SMNVEV (reference sequence). CDR3 in amino acids: CASRPGQGASNQPQHF. CDR3 nucleotides: TGTGCCAGCAGACCGGGACAGGGGGCGAGCAATCAGCCCCAGCATTTT.

In this sample, this clonotype turned up a few times. One junction end does not reproduce the germline sequence, and a read error may be involved. The rearrangement links TRBV7-9 to TRBJ2-5; D uncertain. The J call may not be correct, given that the DNA end is closer to TRBJ2-7. Looked up from germline, CDR1 is SEHNR and CDR2 is FQNEAQ (reference sequence). The CDR3 sequence is 16 residues long. CDR3 sequence reads: CANSLAQRSPPYEQYF. The CDR3 region has the DNA TGTGCCAACAGCTTAGCTCAACGGAGCCCCCCCTACGAGCAGTACTTC.

This clonotype was seen a few times. V usage is TRBV3-1 and J usage is TRBJ2-1; 14 bases align to TRBD2. Per the germline V gene, CDR1 is LGHDT and CDR2 is YNNKEL (reference sequence). After removal of 4 bases from V and 4 bases from J, the junction contained 12 bases not matched to a gene. This CDR3 contains 19 residues. The CDR3 sequence: CASSPSHGLAGGPYNEQFF. In DNA, the CDR3 is TGTGCCAGCAGCCCATCGCATGGACTAGCGGGAGGACCATACAATGAGCAGTTCTTC.

V gene TRBV7-2 combines with J gene TRBJ2-7, with TRBD2 as a possible D gene (6 bases). Trimming took off 5 bases at V and 2 bases at J, with 13 bases between the two ends. The CDR3 contains 14 residues. The V gene's germline CDR1 is SGHTA and CDR2 FQGNSA. Here the CDR3 reads CASSKAAGPYEQYF. In nucleotides, the CDR3 is TGTGCCAGCAGCAAAGCCGCGGGGCCCTACGAGCAGTACTTC.

The chain combines TRBV6-1 with TRBJ2-1; 9 bases match TRBD2. CDR3 length: 16 residues. Germline V gene sequence: CDR1 MNHNS, CDR2 SASEGT. The J segment lost 7 bases and the V segment lost 4 bases, leaving 11 bases of the junction unmatched. The DNA for the CDR3 is TGTGCCAGCAGTGGATCGACTAGCGGCCGGGGGAATGAGCAGTTCTTC. This gives the protein CASSGSTSGRGNEQFF.

This chain links TRBV7-2 with TRBJ1-1; D might be TRBD1 (6 bases). V lost 5 bases and J 1 base, leaving 17 bases between the germline ends. Germline values: CDR1 SGHTA, CDR2 FQGNSA. This CDR3 has 16 residues. This CDR3 reads CASSPRTGAKNTEAFF. Here the CDR3 DNA reads TGTGCCAGCAGCCCCCGAACGGGGGCAAAGAACACTGAAGCTTTCTTT.

Ten or more counts support this clonotype. The gene calls are TRBV28 and TRBJ2-7; perhaps D is TRBD1 or TRBD2 (5 bases each). This CDR3 is built from 15 residues. Looked up from germline, CDR1 is MDHEN and CDR2 is SYDVKM. V was cut by 7 bases and J by 2 bases, with 18 bases left in between. CDR3: CASTSEGTVTYEQYF. In DNA form, the CDR3 reads TGTGCCAGCACCTCAGAAGGGACGGTGACCTACGAGCAGTACTTC. Full variable domain (missing parts from reference TRBV28 and TRBJ2-7): DVKVTQSSRYLVKRTGEKVFLECVQDMDHENMFWYRQDPGLGLRLIYFSYDVKMKEKGDIPEGYSVSREKKERFSLILESASTNQTSMYLCASTSEGTVTYEQYFGPGTRLTVT.

This clonotype appeared many times. The V and J genes are TRBV29-1 and TRBJ2-3, with TRBD1 identical over 9 bases. This CDR3 region has 13 residues. Trimming took 7 bases from V and 1 from J; bases not matched to a gene: 3. Germline V CDR1 and CDR2: SQVTM, ANQGSEA. This CDR3 is CSERTGGTDTQYF. As DNA, the CDR3 is TGCAGCGAGAGGACAGGGGGCACAGATACGCAGTATTTT.

DNA of the CDR3: TGTGCCATCAGGGATGGGGGAACAGATACGCAGTATTTT. As protein: CAIRDGGTDTQYF. The rearrangement uses TRBV10-3 and TRBJ2-3; tentatively, D is TRBD1 or TRBD2 (5 bases each). CDR3 length: 13 amino acids. V shed 6 bases and J shed 3 bases, with 10 bases lying between them. Germline assignment: CDR1 ENHRY and CDR2 SYGVKD.

This clonotype was detected only a few times. The chain combines TRBV5-1 with TRBJ2-5; D may match TRBD1 or TRBD2 (5 bases each). CDR3 length: 15 amino acids. V lost 3 bases and J lost 0, with 12 bases in between. Germline V gene data show CDR1 as SGHRS and CDR2 as YFSETQ. In DNA form, the CDR3 reads TGCGCCAGCAGCTACGGGGCAAGCTACCAAGAGACCCAGTACTTC. Its translation is CASSYGASYQETQYF.